This paragraph reports one T cell receptor (beta chain). Antigen unknown. This specimen comes from a study of monozygotic twins with inflammatory bowel disease. Notes on the study in general: Other individuals had fewer clonotypes in common with IBD patients than with healthy twins, especially with disease activity.

With the 5' RACE reads reprocessed, TCRdb shows one record per CDR3 protein and no DNA. Its table lists a few hundred thousand distinct CDR3 sequences. The CDR3 is 11 residues long. Germline CDR1 ENHRY, CDR2 SYGVKD. This chain connects TRBV10-3 to TRBJ1-1; TCRdb's assignment of TRBD1 cannot be checked, as there is no DNA. This receptor was obtained from a human donor with ulcerative colitis or Crohn's disease, or a healthy co-twin of an affected twin (not recorded which). The sample taken for sequencing was blood. CDR3 region: CATSTGTEAFF.